This T cell receptor (beta chain) originates from a study of human T cells and chemical hapten exposure. Study summary: From small differences in pooled library volume came most of the variation in per-sample TCR yields.

In the original analysis: Samples held a median of around 100,000 TCRs, range roughly 20,000–750,000. TCRdb re-analysed the RACE reads in MiXCR, keeping a single row per CDR3 protein. TCRdb, not the authors, supplied the V and J calls. The table includes about 52,000 distinct CDR3 sequences, 8% to 10% detected once. This clonotype was seen more than once but under ten times. Antigen unknown. Time point described: patch test 3, about 24 weeks after DPC sensitization. Treatment here: therapeutic diphenylcyclopropenone sensitization with weekly scalp DPC. Alopecia patients between 18 and 70 years old and suitable for DPC were used as donors. This CDR3 comprises 12 residues. Trimming took 1 base from V and 9 from J, leaving 4 bases between them. Germline loops: CDR1 SEHNR, CDR2 FQNEAQ (reference sequence). General observations from the study: TCRs exceeding a frequency of 1 in 1000 stayed unchanged under DPC sensitization.

The clonotype was recovered from a woman aged 35 to 49 with alopecia areata. Some clones in this sample may be carry-over from other donors' samples. The V call is TRBV7-9, the J call TRBJ1-6; D unresolved. The sequencing used whole blood, collected in connection with sensitization to the hapten diphenylcyclopropenone (DPC). The CDR3 reads CASSLDSSPLHF. For the CDR3, the DNA is TGTGCCAGCAGCTTAGATTCTTCACCCCTCCACTTT.